This is a list of T cell receptor beta chains from one sample in a study of control samples from healthy donors and cancer patients. The data were produced by immunoSEQ multiplex PCR, yet TCRdb's version contains in-frame clones alone and is incomplete. Among fewer than 95,000 clones listed, roughly nine tenths were seen once. The material sequenced was blood. The source is a woman between 50 and 59 years old in good health. Each CDR3 is given with its conserved first and last residue. The D gene is left open where the match is weak. Clone sizes are given selectively: once, few, many, or a class where the clone is expanded.

CDR3 DNA: TGTGCCAGCAGCACGACTAGTATCGGTGAGCAGTTCTTC
CDR3 protein: CASSTTSIGEQFF
V gene: TRBV7-8
D gene: NA
clone size: NA
J gene: TRBJ2-1

CDR3 DNA: TGTGCCAGCAGCTTAGCCGGCGGGAGCGGGAGCCTCTCCTACAATGAGCAGTTCTTC
CDR3 protein: CASSLAGGSGSLSYNEQFF
V gene: TRBV7-2
D gene: TRBD2
clone size: NA
J gene: TRBJ2-1

CDR3 DNA: TGTGCCAGTAGGGGGACAGGGTATAACACTGAAGCTTTCTTT
CDR3 protein: CASRGTGYNTEAFF
V gene: TRBV19
D gene: TRBD1
clone size: NA
J gene: TRBJ1-1

CDR3 DNA: TGTGCCAGCAGCTTCTCGGGTCTTAGCAATCAGCCCCAGCATTTT
CDR3 protein: CASSFSGLSNQPQHF
V gene: TRBV3-1/TRBV3-2
D gene: NA
clone size: NA
J gene: TRBJ1-5

CDR3 DNA: TGTGCCAGCTCCCAGACGGGGAGGGACACTGAAGCTTTCTTT
CDR3 protein: CASSQTGRDTEAFF
V gene: TRBV18
D gene: NA
clone size: NA
J gene: TRBJ1-1

CDR3 DNA: TGTGCCAGCAGGGGACAGGGGAGCGGAAGCGAGCAGTACTTC
CDR3 protein: CASRGQGSGSEQYF
V gene: TRBV6-5
D gene: TRBD1
clone size: NA
J gene: TRBJ2-7

CDR3 DNA: TGTGCCAGCTCACCTCAGGGGAACACTGAAGCTTTCTTT
CDR3 protein: CASSPQGNTEAFF
V gene: TRBV18
D gene: NA
clone size: NA
J gene: TRBJ1-1

CDR3 DNA: TGTGCCAGCAGCCATGATAGGACAGGGGGCAGGTGGGGCTCCTACAATGAGCAGTTCTTC
CDR3 protein: CASSHDRTGGRWGSYNEQFF
V gene: TRBV6-2/TRBV6-3
D gene: TRBD1
clone size: few
J gene: TRBJ2-1

CDR3 DNA: TGTGCCAGCAGTTACCGAGACAACTATGGCTACACCTTC
CDR3 protein: CASSYRDNYGYTF
V gene: TRBV6-5
D gene: NA
clone size: NA
J gene: TRBJ1-2

CDR3 DNA: TGTGCCAGCAGTGACAAGACACTTGGAAACACCATATATTTT
CDR3 protein: CASSDKTLGNTIYF
V gene: TRBV6-1
D gene: NA
clone size: NA
J gene: TRBJ1-3

CDR3 DNA: TGTGCCAACCTCGATGGTGGAAACACCATATATTTT
CDR3 protein: CANLDGGNTIYF
V gene: TRBV7-9
D gene: NA
clone size: NA
J gene: TRBJ1-3

CDR3 DNA: TGTGCCAGCAGTGCCGGGACAGGGGGCCTCACTAACTATGGCTACACCTTC
CDR3 protein: CASSAGTGGLTNYGYTF
V gene: TRBV6-1
D gene: TRBD1
clone size: NA
J gene: TRBJ1-2

CDR3 DNA: TGTGCCAGCTCACCACAAGACAGGACCCTCCCCTACGAGCAGTACTTC
CDR3 protein: CASSPQDRTLPYEQYF
V gene: TRBV18
D gene: NA
clone size: once
J gene: TRBJ2-7

CDR3 DNA: TGCAGCGCACCCACCACAGGGGTCTCCTACGAGCAGTACTTC
CDR3 protein: CSAPTTGVSYEQYF
V gene: TRBV29-1
D gene: TRBD1
clone size: once
J gene: TRBJ2-7

CDR3 DNA: TGTGCCAGCAGCCAAGATCCCGAGTCGCGCGGCTACACCTTC
CDR3 protein: CASSQDPESRGYTF
V gene: TRBV4-2
D gene: NA
clone size: NA
J gene: TRBJ1-2

CDR3 DNA: TGCGCCAGCAGAAGACTAGCCAACAATGAGCAGTTCTTC
CDR3 protein: CASRRLANNEQFF
V gene: TRBV5-1
D gene: TRBD2
clone size: NA
J gene: TRBJ2-1

CDR3 DNA: TGTGCCAGCAGCAAAGAGGGGAGGAACACTGAAGCTTTCTTT
CDR3 protein: CASSKEGRNTEAFF
V gene: TRBV21-1
D gene: NA
clone size: NA
J gene: TRBJ1-1

CDR3 DNA: TGTGCCAGCAGCTTCCGGTCTAGCGGGGCCAGCCGTGAGCAGTTCTTC
CDR3 protein: CASSFRSSGASREQFF
V gene: TRBV7-2
D gene: TRBD2
clone size: NA
J gene: TRBJ2-1

CDR3 DNA: TGTGCCAGCAGCATGGGACAGGGCAGATATCAGCCCCAGCATTTT
CDR3 protein: CASSMGQGRYQPQHF
V gene: TRBV5-8
D gene: TRBD1
clone size: once
J gene: TRBJ1-5

CDR3 DNA: TGCAGCGTTGTCTTCGGGCTAAATGGCTACACCTTC
CDR3 protein: CSVVFGLNGYTF
V gene: TRBV29-1
D gene: NA
clone size: few
J gene: TRBJ1-2

CDR3 DNA: TGTGCCAGCAGTTTCGGACAGGGAGGAGACGAGCAGTACTTC
CDR3 protein: CASSFGQGGDEQYF
V gene: TRBV6-6
D gene: TRBD1
clone size: NA
J gene: TRBJ2-7

CDR3 DNA: TGTGCCAGCAGCTTGGACATAGGAAATTCACCCCTCCACTTT
CDR3 protein: CASSLDIGNSPLHF
V gene: TRBV5-5
D gene: NA
clone size: NA
J gene: TRBJ1-6

CDR3 DNA: TGTGCCAGCAGCGTGGGACAGGGAAATGAAAAACTGTTTTTT
CDR3 protein: CASSVGQGNEKLFF
V gene: TRBV13
D gene: TRBD1
clone size: once
J gene: TRBJ1-4

CDR3 DNA: TGTGCCAGCAGGTTGGGACTAGCGGGGGCCCTTAGCACAGATACGCAGTATTTT
CDR3 protein: CASRLGLAGALSTDTQYF
V gene: TRBV7-2
D gene: TRBD2
clone size: NA
J gene: TRBJ2-3

CDR3 DNA: TGTGCCAGTAGTATAGGACAGGGGAACACCGGGGAGCTGTTTTTT
CDR3 protein: CASSIGQGNTGELFF
V gene: TRBV19
D gene: TRBD1
clone size: NA
J gene: TRBJ2-2

CDR3 DNA: TGCAGCGTTGAGCTCGAGGGGCCCCAGCAGTACTTC
CDR3 protein: CSVELEGPQQYF
V gene: TRBV29-1
D gene: NA
clone size: few
J gene: TRBJ2-7

CDR3 DNA: TGTGCCACCAGCGGTCGACAGCCCTCAGGGGAACACCGGGGAGCTGTTTTT
CDR3 protein: CATSGRQPSGEHRGAVF
V gene: TRBV15
D gene: NA
clone size: NA
J gene: TRBJ2-2

CDR3 DNA: TGTGCCAGCACTAGGCGGGGGCCCTACGAGCAGTACTTC
CDR3 protein: CASTRRGPYEQYF
V gene: TRBV2
D gene: NA
clone size: NA
J gene: TRBJ2-7

CDR3 DNA: TGCAGCGTTGTGGGACAGGGAGCGGGAAACACTGAAGCTTTCTTT
CDR3 protein: CSVVGQGAGNTEAFF
V gene: TRBV29-1
D gene: TRBD1
clone size: once
J gene: TRBJ1-1

CDR3 DNA: TGTGCCAGCAGCTTATCCGGGGGGATAGGCGGTTCACCCCTCCACTTT
CDR3 protein: CASSLSGGIGGSPLHF
V gene: TRBV7-6
D gene: NA
clone size: few
J gene: TRBJ1-6

CDR3 DNA: TGTGCCAGCAGTTCTTTGGAGACCCGAAGATCGTTC
CDR3 protein: CASSSLETRRSF
V gene: TRBV28
D gene: NA
clone size: NA
J gene: TRBJ1-1

CDR3 DNA: TGTGCCAGCAGCAAAGGGGACCTTCAGGACACTGAAGCTTTCTTT
CDR3 protein: CASSKGDLQDTEAFF
V gene: TRBV3-1/TRBV3-2
D gene: NA
clone size: NA
J gene: TRBJ1-1

CDR3 DNA: TGTGCCAGCAGTTTGGGTTATGGGACGCAGTATTTT
CDR3 protein: CASSLGYGTQYF
V gene: TRBV12-3/TRBV12-4
D gene: NA
clone size: NA
J gene: TRBJ2-3

CDR3 DNA: TGTGCCAGCAGCGCGACAGGGAGGGGCTACACCTTC
CDR3 protein: CASSATGRGYTF
V gene: TRBV2
D gene: TRBD1
clone size: NA
J gene: TRBJ1-2

CDR3 DNA: TGTGCCAGCAGGCAATACCGGGACATAAAAAGCTACACCTTC
CDR3 protein: CASRQYRDIKSYTF
V gene: TRBV6-5
D gene: NA
clone size: NA
J gene: TRBJ1-2

CDR3 DNA: TGTGCCAGCAAAAGACAGGGTCGGCATCAGCCCCAGCATTTT
CDR3 protein: CASKRQGRHQPQHF
V gene: TRBV6-5
D gene: TRBD1
clone size: NA
J gene: TRBJ1-5

CDR3 DNA: TGTGCCAGCAGCTACCCGGTCCTAGTCTCCGGGGAGCTGTTTTTT
CDR3 protein: CASSYPVLVSGELFF
V gene: TRBV28
D gene: NA
clone size: NA
J gene: TRBJ2-2

CDR3 DNA: TGCGCCAGCAGCCAAGAAGACAGGCTTTCACCCCTCCACTTT
CDR3 protein: CASSQEDRLSPLHF
V gene: TRBV4-3
D gene: NA
clone size: NA
J gene: TRBJ1-6

CDR3 DNA: TGTGCCAGCAGTTCCCGAGCCAAAAACATTCAGTACTTC
CDR3 protein: CASSSRAKNIQYF
V gene: TRBV27
D gene: NA
clone size: NA
J gene: TRBJ2-4

CDR3 DNA: TGTGCCTCATCCCGTTGGCAGCGGGAGGGCCGAGGGACGCAGTATTTT
CDR3 protein: CASSRWQREGRGTQYF
V gene: TRBV7-3
D gene: TRBD2
clone size: NA
J gene: TRBJ2-3

CDR3 DNA: TGTGCCAGCAGTGAAGCTCCGGGGGGGTACGAGCAGTACTTC
CDR3 protein: CASSEAPGGYEQYF
V gene: TRBV6-1
D gene: TRBD2
clone size: NA
J gene: TRBJ2-7

CDR3 DNA: TGTGCCAGCAGCGCAGTGGCCGGGACAGGGGGCGATGAGCAGTTCTTC
CDR3 protein: CASSAVAGTGGDEQFF
V gene: TRBV9
D gene: TRBD1
clone size: NA
J gene: TRBJ2-1

CDR3 DNA: TGTGCCAGCAGCTCTAAGAACACTGAAGCTTTCTTT
CDR3 protein: CASSSKNTEAFF
V gene: TRBV11-3
D gene: NA
clone size: NA
J gene: TRBJ1-1

CDR3 DNA: TGTGCCAGCAAGAAGGCCAGTGCAACTAATGAAAAACTGTTTTTT
CDR3 protein: CASKKASATNEKLFF
V gene: TRBV6-5
D gene: NA
clone size: NA
J gene: TRBJ1-4

CDR3 DNA: TGTGCCAGCAGCCAAGGAATAGCGGGGGGTTATACGCAGTATTTT
CDR3 protein: CASSQGIAGGYTQYF
V gene: TRBV14
D gene: TRBD2
clone size: NA
J gene: TRBJ2-3

CDR3 DNA: TGTGCCAGCAGCCAAGGATTCGGGTCACCCCTCCACTTT
CDR3 protein: CASSQGFGSPLHF
V gene: TRBV3-1/TRBV3-2
D gene: NA
clone size: NA
J gene: TRBJ1-6

CDR3 DNA: TGTGCCAGTAGTACGGGGGCGCGGGAGACCCAGTACTTC
CDR3 protein: CASSTGARETQYF
V gene: TRBV19
D gene: NA
clone size: NA
J gene: TRBJ2-5

CDR3 DNA: TGTGCCAGCTCATACAGGGAGGGGCCCTCCTACGAGCAGTACTTC
CDR3 protein: CASSYREGPSYEQYF
V gene: TRBV18
D gene: NA
clone size: NA
J gene: TRBJ2-7

CDR3 DNA: TGTGCCAGCAGTGACTCTACTAACCAGGACTACAATGAGCAGTTCTTC
CDR3 protein: CASSDSTNQDYNEQFF
V gene: TRBV6-4
D gene: NA
clone size: NA
J gene: TRBJ2-1

CDR3 DNA: TGTGCCAGTACCCCGGGGGCAGGGACCCAGTACTTC
CDR3 protein: CASTPGAGTQYF
V gene: TRBV19
D gene: NA
clone size: NA
J gene: TRBJ2-5

CDR3 DNA: TGTGCCAGCAGTTACTCGACCAGCGGGGGTTACAATGAGCAGTTCTTC
CDR3 protein: CASSYSTSGGYNEQFF
V gene: TRBV6-2/TRBV6-3
D gene: TRBD2
clone size: NA
J gene: TRBJ2-1

CDR3 DNA: TGCAGCGTTGCCCGGGGGCGAGATGAAGCTTTCTTT
CDR3 protein: CSVARGRDEAFF
V gene: TRBV29-1
D gene: NA
clone size: NA
J gene: TRBJ1-1

CDR3 DNA: TGTGCCAGCAGTTTATGGGGTAGGGACGGGGGATTTAAGCCCCAGCATTTT
CDR3 protein: CASSLWGRDGGFKPQHF
V gene: TRBV28
D gene: NA
clone size: NA
J gene: TRBJ1-5

CDR3 DNA: TGCGCCAGCAGCTTGGAAGCAGCGGGAGATACGCAGTATTTT
CDR3 protein: CASSLEAAGDTQYF
V gene: TRBV5-1
D gene: NA
clone size: NA
J gene: TRBJ2-3

CDR3 DNA: TGTGCCAGCAGTGAAGACAGACATTTGAACACTGAAGCTTTCTTT
CDR3 protein: CASSEDRHLNTEAFF
V gene: TRBV2
D gene: NA
clone size: NA
J gene: TRBJ1-1

CDR3 DNA: TGTGCCAGCAGCTTAGGGCGGGGGAGTGAAGAGACCCAGTACTTC
CDR3 protein: CASSLGRGSEETQYF
V gene: TRBV7-3
D gene: TRBD2
clone size: NA
J gene: TRBJ2-5

CDR3 DNA: TGTGCCAGCAGCTCCGGGGGCGAAGGTGGCTACACCTTC
CDR3 protein: CASSSGGEGGYTF
V gene: TRBV11-2
D gene: NA
clone size: NA
J gene: TRBJ1-2